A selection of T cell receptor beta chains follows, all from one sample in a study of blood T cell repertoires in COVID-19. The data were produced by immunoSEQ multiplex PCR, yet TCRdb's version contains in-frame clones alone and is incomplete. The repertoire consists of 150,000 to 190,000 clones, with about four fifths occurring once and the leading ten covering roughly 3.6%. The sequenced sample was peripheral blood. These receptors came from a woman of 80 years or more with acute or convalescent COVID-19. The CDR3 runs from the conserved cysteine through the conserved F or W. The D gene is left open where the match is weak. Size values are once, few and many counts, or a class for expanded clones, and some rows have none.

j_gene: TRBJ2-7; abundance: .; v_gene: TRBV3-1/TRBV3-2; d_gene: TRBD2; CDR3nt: TGTGCCAGCAGCCAAGGGGGACTAGCGGGCCTCTACGAGCAGTACTTC; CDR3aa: CASSQGGLAGLYEQYF
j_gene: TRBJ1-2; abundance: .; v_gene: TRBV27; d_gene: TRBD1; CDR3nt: TGTGCCAGCACCTCCGGACAGGGTGGGGGCTACACCTTC; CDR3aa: CASTSGQGGGYTF
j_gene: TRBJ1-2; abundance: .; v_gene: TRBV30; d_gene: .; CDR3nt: TGTGCCTGGACTTGGGGGACTTACTATGGCTACACCTTC; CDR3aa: CAWTWGTYYGYTF
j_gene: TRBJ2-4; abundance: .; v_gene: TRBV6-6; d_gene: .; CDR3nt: TGTGCCAGCAGAGGTCCGGGACTCCTATTGTTC; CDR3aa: CASRGPGLLLF
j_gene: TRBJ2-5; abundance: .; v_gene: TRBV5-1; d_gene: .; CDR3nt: TGCGCCAGCAGCTTGGTAGGGGTAGAGACCCAGTACTTC; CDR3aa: CASSLVGVETQYF
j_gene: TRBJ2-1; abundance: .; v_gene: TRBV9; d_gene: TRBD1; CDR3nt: TGTGCCAGCAGCCCCACGACAGGGACCTACAATGAGCAGTTCTTC; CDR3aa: CASSPTTGTYNEQFF
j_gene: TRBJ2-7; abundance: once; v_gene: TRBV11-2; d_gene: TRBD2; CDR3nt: TGTGCCAGCAGCAGCCGTAGCGGGAGGTTTTACGAGCAGTACTTC; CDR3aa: CASSSRSGRFYEQYF
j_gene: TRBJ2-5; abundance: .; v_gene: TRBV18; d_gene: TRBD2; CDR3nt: TGTGCCAGCTCCCCCAGCGGGAGAGAGACCCAGTACTTC; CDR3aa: CASSPSGRETQYF
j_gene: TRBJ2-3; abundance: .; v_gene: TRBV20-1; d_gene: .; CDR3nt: TGCAGTGCTAGCGCGGATACGCAGTATTTT; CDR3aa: CSASADTQYF
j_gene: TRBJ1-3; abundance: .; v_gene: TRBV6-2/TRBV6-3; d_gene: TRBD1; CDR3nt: TGTGCCAGCAGTTCGACAGGGCTATTCTCTGGAAACACCATATATTTT; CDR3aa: CASSSTGLFSGNTIYF
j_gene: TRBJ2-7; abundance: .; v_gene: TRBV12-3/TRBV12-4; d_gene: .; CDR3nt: TGTGCCAGCAGTCTTATGGAGGTCTACGAGCAGTACTTC; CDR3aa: CASSLMEVYEQYF
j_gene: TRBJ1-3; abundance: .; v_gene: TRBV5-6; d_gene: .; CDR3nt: TGTGCCAGCAGCTTCTCACAGCAGAAAAACACCATATATTTT; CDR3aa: CASSFSQQKNTIYF
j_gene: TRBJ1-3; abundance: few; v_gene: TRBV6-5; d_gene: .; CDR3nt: TGTGCCAGCAGTTACTCGAGGTGGGAGTTCGGAAACACCATATATTTT; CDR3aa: CASSYSRWEFGNTIYF
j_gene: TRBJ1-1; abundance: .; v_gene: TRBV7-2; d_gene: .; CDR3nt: TGTGCCAGCAGTCTTACCGGGACACCGAACACTGAAGCTTTCTTT; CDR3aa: CASSLTGTPNTEAFF
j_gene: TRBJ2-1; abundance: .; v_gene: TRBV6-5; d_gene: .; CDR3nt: TGTGCCACCTCAGGGTTTAGCACCTACAATGAGCAGTTCTTC; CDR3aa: CATSGFSTYNEQFF
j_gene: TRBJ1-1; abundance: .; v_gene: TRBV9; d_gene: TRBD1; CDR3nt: TGTGCCAGCAGCGCAGGGGGCGATCCAAAACCCACTGAAGCTTTCTTT; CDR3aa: CASSAGGDPKPTEAFF
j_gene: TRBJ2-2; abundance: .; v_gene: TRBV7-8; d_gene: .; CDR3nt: TGTGCCAGCAGCCCGACGTACGGACTGGCGAACACCGGGGAGCTGTTTTTT; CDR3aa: CASSPTYGLANTGELFF
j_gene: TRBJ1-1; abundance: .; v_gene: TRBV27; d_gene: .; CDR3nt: TGTGCCAGCAGTTTATGGGGGGAGAACACTGAAGCTTTCTTT; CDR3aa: CASSLWGENTEAFF
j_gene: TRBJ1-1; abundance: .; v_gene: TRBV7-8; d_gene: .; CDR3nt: TGTGCCAGCAGCTCGCTTTCTGTTACTGAGGCTTTCTTT; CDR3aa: CASSSLSVTEAFF
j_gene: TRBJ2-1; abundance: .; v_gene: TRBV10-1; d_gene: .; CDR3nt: TGCGCCAGCAGTTCTGACACAGGGAGTGAGCAGTTCTTC; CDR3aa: CASSSDTGSEQFF
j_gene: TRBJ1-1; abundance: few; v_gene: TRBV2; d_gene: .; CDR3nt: TGTGCCCAGGATTCGTTTAACACTGAAGCTTTCTTT; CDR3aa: CAQDSFNTEAFF
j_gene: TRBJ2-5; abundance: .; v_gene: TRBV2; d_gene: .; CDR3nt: TGTGCCAGCAGCCCCAGGGACGGGGGGACCCAGTACTTC; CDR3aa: CASSPRDGGTQYF
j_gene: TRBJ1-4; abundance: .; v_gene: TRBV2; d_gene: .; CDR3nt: TGTGCCAGCAGTGCCTCGGGTTTGGTTGAAAAACTGTTTTTT; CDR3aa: CASSASGLVEKLFF
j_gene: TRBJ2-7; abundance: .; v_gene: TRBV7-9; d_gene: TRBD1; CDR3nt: TGTGCCAGCAGCCGGGACAGCCCTACGTGGCAGTACTTC; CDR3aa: CASSRDSPTWQYF
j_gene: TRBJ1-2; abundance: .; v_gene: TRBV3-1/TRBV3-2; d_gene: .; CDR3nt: TGTGCCAGCAGCCAAGCCAATGGGGGCGGGGGCTTCTATGGCTACACCTTC; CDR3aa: CASSQANGGGGFYGYTF
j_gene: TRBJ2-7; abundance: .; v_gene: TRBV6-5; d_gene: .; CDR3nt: TGTGCCAGCAGGGGAGCCCCTGGCGGGCAGTACTTC; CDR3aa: CASRGAPGGQYF
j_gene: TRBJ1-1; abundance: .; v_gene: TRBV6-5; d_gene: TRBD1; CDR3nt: TGTGCCAGCAGTTACAGGGGGCCGGACACTGAAGCTTTCTTT; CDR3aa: CASSYRGPDTEAFF
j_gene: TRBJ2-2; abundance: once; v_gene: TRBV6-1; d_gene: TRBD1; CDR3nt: TGTGCCAGCAGTGAACTAACAGGGGTGGGCGGGGAGCTGTTTTTT; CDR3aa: CASSELTGVGGELFF
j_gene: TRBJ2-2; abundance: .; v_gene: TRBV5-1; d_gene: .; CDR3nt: TGCGCCAGCAGCTTTTTGGACAGATCAACCGGGGAGCTGTTTTTT; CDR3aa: CASSFLDRSTGELFF
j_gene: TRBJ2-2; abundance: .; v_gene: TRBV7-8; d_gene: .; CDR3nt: TGTGCCAGCAGCTTAGAAGCAAAAAAGAGAACCGGGGAGCTGTTTTTT; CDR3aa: CASSLEAKKRTGELFF
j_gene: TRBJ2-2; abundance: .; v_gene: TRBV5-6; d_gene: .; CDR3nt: TGTGCCAGCAGCCCCTCCATGGGGGACTGGACCGGGGAGCTGTTTTTT; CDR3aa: CASSPSMGDWTGELFF
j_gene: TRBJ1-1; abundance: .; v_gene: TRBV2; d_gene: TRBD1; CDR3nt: TGTGCCAGCAGTGACAGGGGGCCTAATCTGAACACTGAAGCTTTCTTT; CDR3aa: CASSDRGPNLNTEAFF
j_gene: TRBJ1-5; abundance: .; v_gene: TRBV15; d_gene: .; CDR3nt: TGTGCCACCAGCACCGGGGGTCGGGGGGTACAGCCCCAGCATTTT; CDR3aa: CATSTGGRGVQPQHF
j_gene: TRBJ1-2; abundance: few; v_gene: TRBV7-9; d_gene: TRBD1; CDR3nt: TGTGCCAGCAGCTTAGCGGTGGGACAGGGGCTGGTTGGCTACACCTTC; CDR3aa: CASSLAVGQGLVGYTF
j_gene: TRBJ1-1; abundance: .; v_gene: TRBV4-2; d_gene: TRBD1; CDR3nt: TGTGCCAGCAGCCAAGTTCTTGGAGGCCGACAGGGGGAAGCTTTCTTT; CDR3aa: CASSQVLGGRQGEAFF
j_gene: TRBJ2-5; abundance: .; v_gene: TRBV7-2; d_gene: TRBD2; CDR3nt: TGTGCCAGCAGCCTCAATGGGGGGGGAATGCAAGAGACCCAGTACTTC; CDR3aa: CASSLNGGGMQETQYF
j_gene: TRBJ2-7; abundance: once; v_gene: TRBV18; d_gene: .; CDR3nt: TGTGCCAGCTCACCACCGGCAGGGAACTACGAGCAGTACTTC; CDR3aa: CASSPPAGNYEQYF
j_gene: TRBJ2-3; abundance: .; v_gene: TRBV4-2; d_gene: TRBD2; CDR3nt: TGTGCCAGCAGCCAGGGACTAGGCACAGATACGCAGTATTTT; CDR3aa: CASSQGLGTDTQYF
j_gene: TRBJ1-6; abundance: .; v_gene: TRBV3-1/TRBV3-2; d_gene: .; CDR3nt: TGTGCCAGCAGCCTTTCGGGTAATTCACCCCTCCACTTT; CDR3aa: CASSLSGNSPLHF
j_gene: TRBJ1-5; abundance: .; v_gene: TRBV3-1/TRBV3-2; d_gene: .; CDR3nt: TGTGCCAGCAGCCGGGGCTCGGGTACAGGGCAGCCCCAGCATTTT; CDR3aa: CASSRGSGTGQPQHF
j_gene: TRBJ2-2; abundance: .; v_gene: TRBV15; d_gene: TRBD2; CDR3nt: TGTGCCACCAGCATCTCGAAAGGGCTAGCGGGAGGGACGGGCACCGGGGAGCTGTTTTTT; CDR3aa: CATSISKGLAGGTGTGELFF
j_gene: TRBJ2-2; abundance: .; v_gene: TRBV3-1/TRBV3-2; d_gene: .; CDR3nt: TGTGCCAGCAGCCAAGGCGGCGCCGGGGAGCTGTTTTTT; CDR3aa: CASSQGGAGELFF
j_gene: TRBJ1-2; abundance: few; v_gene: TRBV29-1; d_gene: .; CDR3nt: TGCAGCGTTGAAAGGGGTTACTATGGCTACACCTTC; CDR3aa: CSVERGYYGYTF
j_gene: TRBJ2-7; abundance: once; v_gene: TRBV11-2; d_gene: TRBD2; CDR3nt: TGTGCCAGCAGCTCACTTCGGGGGGGGAGCTCCTACGAGCAGTACTTC; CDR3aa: CASSSLRGGSSYEQYF
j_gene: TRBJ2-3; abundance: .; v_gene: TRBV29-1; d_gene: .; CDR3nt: TGCAGCGTTGAACTCACTTCTAGCACAGATACGCAGTATTTT; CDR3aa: CSVELTSSTDTQYF
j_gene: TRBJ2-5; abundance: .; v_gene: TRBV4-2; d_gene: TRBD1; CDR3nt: TGTGCCAGCAGCCGACAGACAGGGGGCGAGACCCAGTACTTC; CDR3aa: CASSRQTGGETQYF
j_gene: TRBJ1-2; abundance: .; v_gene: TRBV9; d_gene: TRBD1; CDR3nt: TGTGCCAGCAGCGCCCAGGGGGCGAAAAACTATGGCTACACCTTC; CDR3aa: CASSAQGAKNYGYTF
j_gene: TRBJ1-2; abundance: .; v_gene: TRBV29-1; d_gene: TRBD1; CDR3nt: TGCAGCGCAGACCACAGGGGTCTTGATGGCTACACCTTC; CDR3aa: CSADHRGLDGYTF
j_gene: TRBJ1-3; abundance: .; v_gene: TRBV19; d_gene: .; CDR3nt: TGTGCCACTATTTCATCCGGGGACACCATATATTTT; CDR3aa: CATISSGDTIYF
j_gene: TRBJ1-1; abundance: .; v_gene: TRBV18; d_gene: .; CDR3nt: TGTGCCAGCTCGGCGACAGCTAACACTGAAGCTTTCTTT; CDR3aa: CASSATANTEAFF
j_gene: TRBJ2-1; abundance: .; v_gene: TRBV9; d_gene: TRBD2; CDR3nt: TGTGCCAGCAGCGTAGAGCCCGGACTAGCGGGAGTCGAGCAGTTCTTC; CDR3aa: CASSVEPGLAGVEQFF
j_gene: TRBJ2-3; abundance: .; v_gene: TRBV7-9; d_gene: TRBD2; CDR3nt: TGTGCCACCGGACTAGCGGGGCCAGATACGCAGTATTTT; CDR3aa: CATGLAGPDTQYF
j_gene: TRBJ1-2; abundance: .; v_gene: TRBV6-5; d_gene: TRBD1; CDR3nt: TGTGCCAGCATGGCAATGACAGGGACTCTTGGCTACACCTTC; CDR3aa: CASMAMTGTLGYTF
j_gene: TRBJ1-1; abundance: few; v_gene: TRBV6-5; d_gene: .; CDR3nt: TGTGCCAGCAGTTACTCGGCAGTGAACACTGAAGCTTTCTTT; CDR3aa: CASSYSAVNTEAFF
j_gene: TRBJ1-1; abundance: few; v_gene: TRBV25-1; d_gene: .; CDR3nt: TGTGCCAGCAGTCCCCTGGGTGGGGGGGACACTGAAGCTTTCTTT; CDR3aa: CASSPLGGGDTEAFF